A single sample is the source of the 5 T cell receptor beta chains below, sequenced in a study of T-cell reconstitution after alpha-beta-depleted transplantation in children. Unique molecular identifiers were incorporated when the TCRbeta library was constructed. TCRdb called the PCR reads again in MiXCR, with one record for every CDR3 protein. The sample consists of roughly 500,000 distinct CDR3 sequences, roughly 33% of them appearing once. The source was PBMCs from the stem cell graft donor, collected from the stem cell graft. These receptors originate from a human donor who donated a stem cell graft to a child with aplastic anemia.

In this sample, this clonotype turned up a few times. The chain uses TRBV20-1 and TRBJ1-3, with D possibly being TRBD1 (6 bases). Germline V gene sequence: CDR1 DFQATT, CDR2 SNEGSKA (reference sequence). The CDR3 length is 15 residues. Deletions cut 0 bases from V and 5 bases from J, with 14 bases between. The CDR3 here is CSARDRRGSRNTIYF. In nucleotides, the CDR3 is TGCAGTGCTAGAGATAGGAGGGGGAGTCGAAACACCATATATTTT.

This clonotype showed up just a few times. The chain carries TRBV6-1 and TRBJ2-1; 8 positions match TRBD2. Losses at the gene ends were 6 bases for V and 5 bases for J; bases not matched to a gene: 18. CDR3 length: 18 residues. Germline CDR1 reads MNHNS; CDR2 reads SASEGT. The CDR3 is CASSRKLTTGLVDNEQFF. The CDR3 DNA reads as TGTGCCAGCAGCCGAAAATTAACCACGGGACTAGTCGACAATGAGCAGTTCTTC.

A few counts support this clonotype. The chain employs TRBV29-1 and TRBJ1-1; D remains unclear. Germline CDR1 is SQVTM and CDR2 is ANQGSEA. CDR3 size: 14 residues. The V and J ends lost 0 bases and 1 base respectively, with 9 bases between them. CDR3 residues: CSVEDLQWNTEAFF. CDR3 DNA sequence: TGCAGCGTTGAAGATCTGCAGTGGAACACTGAAGCTTTCTTT.

This chain joins TRBV18 and TRBJ1-1, with D perhaps matching TRBD1 (6 bases). Germline assignment: CDR1 KGHSH and CDR2 LQKENI. V lost 6 bases and J 6 bases, leaving 26 bases between the germline ends. The CDR3 extends over 17 amino acids. For the CDR3, the DNA is TGTGCCAGCTCCCAGATGGGGTTATCCGCGGGGGCGGCTGAAGCTTTCTTT. Its translation: CASSQMGLSAGAAEAFF.

The CDR3 is CASSPSGGKNIQYF. CDR3 DNA sequence: TGTGCCAGCAGTCCCTCGGGGGGTAAAAACATTCAGTACTTC. The chain has TRBV7-2 and TRBJ2-4; 7 bases fit TRBD2. The CDR3 spans 14 residues. In germline, CDR1 is SGHTA, CDR2 FQGNSA. The trim removed 6 bases at V and 4 bases at J, leaving 6 bases unmatched.